These 21 T cell receptor beta chains were sequenced from one sample in a study of regulatory T cells in long-lasting Graves disease. CDR3 regions were amplified by Arm-PCR using iRepertoire HTBI primers to build TCR beta libraries. One entry per CDR3 protein results from TCRdb running MiXCR on the multiplex PCR reads. Of hundreds of thousands of distinct CDR3 sequences in the sample, about 13% were seen once. Time point of the sample: newly diagnosed GD, antithyroid drugs for less than 3 months. With RNA extracted from PBMCs as input, the TCR library was made. These sequences were also reported in another study, on T cells in Graves' hyperthyroidism and ophthalmopathy.

Source: peripheral blood mononuclear cells (PBMCs), taken at new diagnosis, from a patient treated with antithyroid drugs. The receptors stem from a young man with Graves disease.

The J gene is TRBJ2-3, the V gene TRBV27, with no clear D. The CDR3 covers 16 residues. The germline V gene has CDR1 MNHEY and CDR2 SMNVEV (reference sequence). Trimming pared 4 bases from V and 2 bases from J, leaving 16 bases between. The CDR3 bases are TGTGCCAGCAGTTCCCGTCTCAGCCCAAACACAGATACGCAGTATTTT. Amino acids: CASSSRLSPNTDTQYF.

The J gene is TRBJ2-1, the V gene TRBV14, with TRBD1 matching 7 bases. Trimming at V came to 2 bases and at J to 8 bases, leaving 3 bases not matched to a gene. Germline CDR1 is SGHDN and CDR2 is FVKESK. This CDR3 comprises 13 residues. The CDR3 sequence is CASSQTGEHEQFF. Written as DNA, the CDR3 is TGTGCCAGCAGCCAAACAGGGGAGCATGAGCAGTTCTTC.

This clonotype was recorded at least ten times. This chain joins TRBV27 and TRBJ2-7, with 7 bases that match TRBD1. The CDR3 runs 14 residues. Trimming at V came to 5 bases and at J to 3 bases, leaving 7 bases not matched to a gene. CDR1 is MNHEY, CDR2 SMNVEV, per germline (reference sequence). The CDR3 loop reads CASSPQQGYYEQYF. As DNA, the CDR3 is TGTGCCAGCAGTCCCCAACAGGGGTACTACGAGCAGTACTTC.

This clonotype occurred many times. The J gene is TRBJ2-1, the V gene TRBV2; 8 nucleotides align to TRBD2. CDR1 and CDR2 from the germline V gene are SNHLY and FYNNEI. CDR3 size: 14 residues. V gave up 4 bases and J gave up 4 bases; unmatched junction bases: 3. DNA for the CDR3: TGTGCCAGCAGTGCGGGAGGGGAGTACAATGAGCAGTTCTTC. Translated: CASSAGGEYNEQFF.

This clonotype was picked up many times. The CDR3, as DNA: TGCAGTGCTAGATCGGTGCGCGGACCTGAGCAGTTCTTC. As protein: CSARSVRGPEQFF. This chain joins TRBV20-1 and TRBJ2-1; unclear D gene. The germline V and J ends were trimmed by 2 bases and 9 bases, with 14 bases remaining between them. This CDR3 is 13 amino acids long. CDR1 is DFQATT, CDR2 SNEGSKA, per germline (reference sequence).

The chain has TRBV5-6 and TRBJ2-5; the match to TRBD1 covers 7 bases. The V segment lost 1 base and the J segment 7 bases; nucleotides outside the gene matches: 4. In germline, CDR1 is SGHDT, CDR2 YYEEEE. This CDR3 spans 13 amino acids. The CDR3 DNA reads as TGTGCCAGCAGCTTGTGGCAGGGGGTGACCCAGTACTTC. It is translated as CASSLWQGVTQYF.

There are a few counts of this clonotype. The V and J genes are TRBV10-3 and TRBJ2-5; D not resolved. V was pared by 2 bases and J by 4 bases, with 11 bases between. Germline V gene data show CDR1 as ENHRY and CDR2 as SYGVKD. There are 14 residues in the CDR3. CDR3 DNA sequence: TGTGCCATCAGTGAGAGGGTTAGTGGAGAGACCCAGTACTTC. This sequence encodes CAISERVSGETQYF.

V gene TRBV25-1 combines with J gene TRBJ2-5; 8 bases agree with TRBD1. This CDR3 has 13 residues. The V gene end was trimmed by 10 bases and the J gene end by 4 bases; junction bases not matched to a gene: 8. Germline values: CDR1 MGHDK, CDR2 SYGVNS. The CDR3: CATNGDRRETQYF. The CDR3, as DNA: TGTGCCACCAATGGGGACAGGAGAGAGACCCAGTACTTC.

This clonotype was counted at least ten times. V and J are TRBV12-3 or TRBV12-4 and TRBJ1-4; no clear D gene. The V gene lost 3 bases and the J gene lost 8 bases, with 13 bases spanning the gap. The CDR3 is 14 residues long. The CDR3: CASSFWPGGEKLFF. The CDR3, as DNA: TGTGCCAGCAGTTTTTGGCCTGGAGGGGAAAAACTGTTTTTT.

This clonotype occurred many times. The CDR3 DNA reads TGTGCCAGCAGTGCCCGGACAGGGAAGCCTGAAGCTTTCTTT. Amino acids: CASSARTGKPEAFF. The chain links TRBV6-1 to TRBJ1-1; 8 nucleotides agree with TRBD1. Germline V gene data show CDR1 as MNHNS and CDR2 as SASEGT. The junction had 7 bases not matched to a gene; V was cut back by 4 bases and J by 6 bases. The CDR3 extends over 14 amino acids.

This clonotype was found many times. This chain connects TRBV6-9 to TRBJ2-7; possibly TRBD1 for D (6 bases). The V gene lost 2 bases and the J gene lost 4 bases, with 15 bases spanning the gap. Per germline, CDR1 MNHGY and CDR2 SVAAGI. The CDR3 spans 15 residues. CDR3 nucleotide sequence: TGTGCCAGCAGTTATCCCCCAGGGGTCGGGTACGAGCAGTACTTC. Translating it yields CASSYPPGVGYEQYF.

This clonotype occurred many times. J is TRBJ1-2 and V is TRBV9; D is ambiguous. There are 12 residues in the CDR3. Per the germline V gene, CDR1 is SGDLS and CDR2 is YYNGEE. Trimming removed 0 bases from V and 7 bases from J, with 7 bases in between. The CDR3 here is CASSVDSFGYTF. The CDR3, as DNA: TGTGCCAGCAGCGTAGATAGCTTTGGCTACACCTTC.

There are many counts of this clonotype. V gene TRBV27 combines with J gene TRBJ2-3; D uncertain. Germline V gene lookup returns CDR1 MNHEY and CDR2 SMNVEV (reference sequence). This CDR3 is 13 amino acids long. With 5 bases removed from V and 0 bases from J, the gap between germline ends came to 6 bases. DNA for the CDR3: TGTGCCAGCAGTGACCTTAGCACAGATACGCAGTATTTT. As protein: CASSDLSTDTQYF.

This clonotype was seen at least ten times. This chain connects TRBV12-3 or TRBV12-4 to TRBJ1-1, with D perhaps matching TRBD1 (5 bases). V lost 6 bases and J lost 6, with 17 bases in between. This CDR3 has 14 residues. The CDR3 coding sequence is TGTGCCAGCAGGCAGGGCCCACTGAGTGCTGAAGCTTTCTTT. This codes for CASRQGPLSAEAFF.

This clonotype turned up a few times. This chain connects TRBV5-1 to TRBJ2-5; D tentatively reads TRBD1 or TRBD2 (6 bases each). The CDR3 length is 17 residues. Germline assignment: CDR1 SGHRS and CDR2 YFSETQ. Trimming cost V 0 bases and J 1 base, with 16 bases left between them. The CDR3 DNA reads TGCGCCAGCAGCTTGGCCTTTGGAGGGGGAGGCCAAGAGACCCAGTACTTC. It encodes CASSLAFGGGGQETQYF.

This clonotype has at least ten counts. The rearrangement joins TRBV6-1 to TRBJ1-1; 7 bases are a match to TRBD1. Unmatched junction bases numbered 3, after V lost 5 bases and J lost 9 bases. This CDR3 region has 11 residues. Germline values: CDR1 MNHNS, CDR2 SASEGT. The CDR3 sequence is CASSQGVKAFF. CDR3 bases: TGTGCCAGCAGTCAGGGGGTTAAAGCTTTCTTT.

This clonotype showed up many times. This chain joins TRBV27 and TRBJ2-1; D remains unclear. V was clipped by 7 bases and J by 7 bases, with 20 bases between them. CDR1 and CDR2 (germline): MNHEY, SMNVEV (reference sequence). The CDR3 has 15 residues. The CDR3 region has the DNA TGTGCCAGCAAACAACCGGGCCCTATTATTAATGAGCAGTTCTTC. As protein: CASKQPGPIINEQFF.

At least ten counts were recorded for this clonotype. The J gene is TRBJ2-5, the V gene TRBV12-3 or TRBV12-4; D possibly matches TRBD1 or TRBD2 (5 bases each). The CDR3 is 15 residues long. V lost 2 bases to trimming and J lost 5 bases, with 15 bases between them. The CDR3 protein is CASSLHDGAWETQYF. The CDR3 DNA is TGTGCCAGCAGTTTACATGACGGGGCCTGGGAGACCCAGTACTTC.

This clonotype was seen a handful of times. The chain links TRBV5-1 to TRBJ1-1; 11 bases line up with TRBD1. This CDR3 is built from 15 residues. V lost 7 bases to trimming and J lost 3 bases; unmatched junction nucleotides: 8. CDR1 SGHRS and CDR2 YFSETQ come from the germline V gene. CDR3 DNA: TGCGCCAGCTCTGGGGGACAGGGGGGGCACACTGAAGCTTTCTTT. The encoded protein is CASSGGQGGHTEAFF.

The rearrangement uses TRBV25-1 and TRBJ2-7; 11 bases line up with TRBD2. The CDR3 loop spans 18 amino acids. The germline CDR1 and CDR2 sequences are MGHDK and SYGVNS. The V gene end was trimmed by 3 bases and the J gene end by 0 bases; junction bases not matched to a gene: 10. CDR3 in DNA: TGTGCCAGCAGTGACCTAGCGGGAGGACCCACCGGCTCCTACGAGCAGTACTTC. It encodes CASSDLAGGPTGSYEQYF.

This clonotype has ten or more counts. The V call is TRBV20-1, the J call TRBJ2-7; TRBD1 aligns across 8 bases. J was trimmed by 4 bases and V by 4 bases; bases with no gene match: 12. This CDR3 has 15 residues. Germline V gives CDR1 DFQATT, CDR2 SNEGSKA (reference sequence). The CDR3 spells CSAIAGGTGAYEQYF. The DNA of the CDR3 is TGCAGTGCTATCGCAGGCGGGACAGGAGCGTACGAGCAGTACTTC.